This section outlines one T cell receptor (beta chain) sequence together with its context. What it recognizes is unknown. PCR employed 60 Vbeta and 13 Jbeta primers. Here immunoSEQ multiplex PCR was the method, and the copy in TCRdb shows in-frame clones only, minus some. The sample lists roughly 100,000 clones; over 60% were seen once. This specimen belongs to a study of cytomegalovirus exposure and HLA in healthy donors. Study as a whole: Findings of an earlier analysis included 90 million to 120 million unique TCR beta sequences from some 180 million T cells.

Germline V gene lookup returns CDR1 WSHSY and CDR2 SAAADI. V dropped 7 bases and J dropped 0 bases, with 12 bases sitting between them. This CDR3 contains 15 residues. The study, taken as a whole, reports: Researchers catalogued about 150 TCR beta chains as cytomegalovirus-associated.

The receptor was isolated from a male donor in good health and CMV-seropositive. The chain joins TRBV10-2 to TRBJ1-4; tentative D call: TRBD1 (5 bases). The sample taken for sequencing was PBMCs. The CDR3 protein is CASMVQVATNEKLFF. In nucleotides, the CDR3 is TGCGCCAGCATGGTACAGGTTGCAACTAATGAAAAACTGTTTTTT.